These 11 T cell receptor beta chains share one sample of origin, sequenced in a study of response to subunit inactivated influenza vaccine (dated by TCRdb to the late 2010s). The receptor library was made with RT-PCR. Sequencing used an Illumina HiSeq 2500. TCRdb reanalyzed the raw reads on its own, using fastp at Q25 for trimming and MiXCR for clone calling, and kept in-frame beta chains. Under each unique CDR3 protein, matching rows form one entry showing the most common genes and DNA. Present in this sample are approximately 730,000 distinct CDR3 sequences, 11% to 15% of which were seen just once. The top ten constitute around 7% of the sample. The material was PBMCs from blood, obtained 14 to 15 days before vaccination. Receptors were obtained from a man aged 45 to 65 who received an inactivated influenza vaccine. Donor details come from another sample of the same person, matched by shared clones.

This clonotype was seen only a few times. The CDR3 DNA reads as TGCGCCAGCAGTAACGCAGGGGCAACTAATGAAAAACTGTTTTTT. Amino acid sequence: CASSNAGATNEKLFF. The rearrangement joins TRBV5-1 to TRBJ1-4; D perhaps matches TRBD1 (6 bases). The germline gives CDR1 SGHRS, CDR2 YFSETQ. The CDR3 sequence is 15 residues long. Trimming took off 5 bases at V and 0 bases at J, with 11 bases between the two ends.

This chain joins TRBV5-5 and TRBJ2-5; 10 bases align to TRBD1. The CDR3 is 14 amino acids. Germline V gene sequence: CDR1 SGHKS, CDR2 YYEKEE (reference sequence). The junction had 3 bases not matched to a gene; V was cut back by 3 bases and J by 4 bases. CDR3 bases: TGTGCCAGCAGCTGGGGACAGGGGATAGAGACCCAGTACTTC. Translation gives CASSWGQGIETQYF.

The chain uses TRBV6-5 and TRBJ2-6; possible D gene TRBD1, 5 bases. CDR3 size: 19 residues. Per germline, CDR1 MNHEY and CDR2 SVGAGI. V was clipped by 4 bases and J by 1 base, with 20 bases between them. The CDR3 protein is CASSSPRKQAPSGANVLTF. For the CDR3, the DNA is TGTGCCAGCAGTTCCCCTCGAAAACAGGCGCCTTCTGGGGCCAACGTCCTGACTTTC.

With respect to this clonotype: The junction shows a germline mismatch at one end, possibly a read error. This rearrangement joins TRBV5-1 to TRBJ1-2, with 8 positions matching TRBD1. Germline V gene lookup returns CDR1 SGHRS and CDR2 YFSETQ. The CDR3 has 15 residues. In DNA form, the CDR3 reads TGCGCCAGCAGCATGACCGGGACAGGCAACTATGGCTACCCCTTC. This translates into CASSMTGTGNYGYPF.

About this clonotype: Germline is not matched at one junction end, which may reflect a read error. The chain links TRBV19 to TRBJ2-4; TRBD1 is a possible D gene (6 bases). The CDR3 spans 14 residues. Germline values: CDR1 LNHDA, CDR2 SQIVND (reference sequence). CDR3 sequence (DNA): TGTGCCAGTAGTAGGACAGAAACCAAAAACATTCAGCACTTC. Translating it yields CASSRTETKNIQHF.

This clonotype appeared many times. The chain has TRBV7-2 and TRBJ1-1; 7 positions match TRBD1. Per germline, CDR1 SGHTA and CDR2 FQGNSA. J lost 4 bases, V lost 5 bases, and 10 bases had no gene match. This CDR3 has 15 amino acids. Here the CDR3 reads CASSGDRVGGTEAFF. Written as DNA, the CDR3 is TGTGCCAGCAGCGGCGACAGGGTAGGGGGCACTGAAGCTTTCTTT.

The sample holds a few counts of this clonotype. The rearrangement joins TRBV7-2 to TRBJ2-1; D is possibly TRBD2 (5 bases). The CDR3 runs to 16 residues. Germline V CDR1 and CDR2: SGHTA, FQGNSA. The germline V and J ends were trimmed by 1 base and 0 bases, with 10 bases remaining between them. Written as DNA, the CDR3 is TGTGCCAGCAGCTTAGAGGTAGCGTCCTCCTACAATGAGCAGTTCTTC. Residues: CASSLEVASSYNEQFF.

This clonotype was seen a handful of times. The chain combines TRBV11-2 with TRBJ1-1; 8 nucleotides agree with TRBD1. This CDR3 spans 14 amino acids. J was trimmed by 5 bases and V by 6 bases; bases with no gene match: 8. Germline assignment: CDR1 SGHAT and CDR2 FQNNGV. The CDR3 loop reads CASSPSDRVTEAFF. The CDR3 bases are TGTGCCAGCAGTCCCTCGGACAGGGTGACTGAAGCTTTCTTT.

This clonotype was observed a handful of times. The CDR3 DNA reads TGTGCCAGCAGCCACCGACTAGCGGGAGACAATGAGCAGTTCTTC. It translates to CASSHRLAGDNEQFF. This rearrangement joins TRBV14 to TRBJ2-1; TRBD2 matches 12 bases. Looked up from germline, CDR1 is SGHDN and CDR2 is FVKESK. V lost 3 bases and J lost 5; bases outside the gene matches: 2. The CDR3 contains 15 residues.

V gene TRBV28 combines with J gene TRBJ2-3; TRBD2 matches 8 bases. After removal of 2 bases from V and 4 bases from J, the junction contained 5 bases not matched to a gene. Germline CDR1 MDHEN, CDR2 SYDVKM. The CDR3 runs to 15 residues. CDR3 residues: CASSLPGGMADTQYF. The CDR3 DNA sequence: TGTGCCAGCAGTTTACCGGGGGGGATGGCAGATACGCAGTATTTT.

The J gene is TRBJ1-6, the V gene TRBV18; no reliable D call. CDR1 and CDR2 from the germline V gene are KGHSH and LQKENI. CDR3 size: 15 residues. Trimming took off 2 bases at V and 3 bases at J, with 8 bases between the two ends. For the CDR3, the DNA is TGTGCCAGCTCACCAGAAGGACTCTATAATTCACCCCTCCACTTT. Translation: CASSPEGLYNSPLHF.